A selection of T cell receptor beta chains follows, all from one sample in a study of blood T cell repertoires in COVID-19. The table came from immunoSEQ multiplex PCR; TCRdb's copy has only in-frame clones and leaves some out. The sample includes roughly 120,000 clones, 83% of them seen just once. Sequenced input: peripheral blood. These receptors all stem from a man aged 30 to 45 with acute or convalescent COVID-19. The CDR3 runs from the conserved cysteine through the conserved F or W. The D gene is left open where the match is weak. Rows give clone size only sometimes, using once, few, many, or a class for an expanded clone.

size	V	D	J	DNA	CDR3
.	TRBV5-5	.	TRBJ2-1	TGTGCCAGCAGCTCTAATAGCGGTTACAATGAGCAGTTCTTC	CASSSNSGYNEQFF
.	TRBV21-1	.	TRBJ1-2	TGTGCCAGCAGCAAAGTCGGCAGGGCTGCTTTTAACTATGGCTACACCTTC	CASSKVGRAAFNYGYTF
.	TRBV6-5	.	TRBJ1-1	TGTGCCAGCAGTTACTCGAGCTCGAACACTGAAGCTTTCTTT	CASSYSSSNTEAFF
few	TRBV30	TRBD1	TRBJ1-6	TGTGCCTGGAGTCTGACAGGGAAATCACCCCTCCACTTT	CAWSLTGKSPLHF
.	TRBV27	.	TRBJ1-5	TGTGCCAGCAGTTTTTCAGGGCAGGGCTTCGGTCAGCCCCAGCATTTT	CASSFSGQGFGQPQHF
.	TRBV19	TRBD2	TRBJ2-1	TGTGCCAGTAGTTCGCCCGTTAGCGGGCTGTCCTACAATGAGCAGTTCTTC	CASSSPVSGLSYNEQFF
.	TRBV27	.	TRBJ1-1	TGTGCCAGCGGGGGCAGGATGGACACTGAAGCTTTCTTT	CASGGRMDTEAFF
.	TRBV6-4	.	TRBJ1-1	TGTGCCAGCAGTGTAACCGGGAACACTGAAGCTTTCTTT	CASSVTGNTEAFF
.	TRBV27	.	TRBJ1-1	TGTGCCAGCAGTTTCTTGTACACAGGGCAAAACACTGAAGCTTTCTTT	CASSFLYTGQNTEAFF
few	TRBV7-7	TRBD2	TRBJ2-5	TGTGCTAGCAGCTTAGGGCGCGGGGGGGCCCAGTACTTC	CASSLGRGGAQYF
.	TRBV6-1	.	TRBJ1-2	TGTGCCAGCAGTGAATCGGTTCCCGACTATGGCTACACCTTC	CASSESVPDYGYTF
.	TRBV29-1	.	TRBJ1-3	TGCAGCGCCCAGGACAGCCCGAGCTCTGGAAACACCATATATTTT	CSAQDSPSSGNTIYF
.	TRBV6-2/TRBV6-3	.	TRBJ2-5	TGTGCCAGCAGTTACCAAGCCCTATGGTACCAAGAGACCCAGTACTTC	CASSYQALWYQETQYF
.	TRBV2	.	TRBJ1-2	TGTGCCAGCAGTACAGGGTTCTATGGCTACACCTTC	CASSTGFYGYTF
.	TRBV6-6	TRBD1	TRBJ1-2	TGTGCCAGCACCGACGGGACAGCGGGCTACACCTTC	CASTDGTAGYTF
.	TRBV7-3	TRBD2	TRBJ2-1	TGTGCCAGCAGCTTAAGTGGCGGGGGGTACAATGAGCAGTTCTTC	CASSLSGGGYNEQFF
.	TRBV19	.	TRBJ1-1	TGTGCCAGTAGTATGGGGGGGACTGGGGGCGAAGCTTTCTTT	CASSMGGTGGEAFF
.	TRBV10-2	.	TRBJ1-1	TGCGCCAGCAGTGATGGCAGGAACACTGAAGCTTTCTTT	CASSDGRNTEAFF
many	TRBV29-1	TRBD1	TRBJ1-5	TGCAGCGTTGAGAATGAGAGGAGACAGGGGGCTCCCCAGCATTTT	CSVENERRQGAPQHF
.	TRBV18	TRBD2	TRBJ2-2	TGTGCCAGCTCACTTTTTGCGGGAGGACAGAACACCGGGGAGCTGTTTTTT	CASSLFAGGQNTGELFF
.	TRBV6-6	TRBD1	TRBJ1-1	TGTGCCAGCAGTTACACTCGACAGGGGGAAGCTTTCTTT	CASSYTRQGEAFF
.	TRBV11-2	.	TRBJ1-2	TGTGCCAGCAGCCCCAGGGCGGGGATTTCTAACTATGGCTACACCTTC	CASSPRAGISNYGYTF
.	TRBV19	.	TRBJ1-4	TGTGCCAGTAGTATAGAGGCTGAAAAACTGTTTTTT	CASSIEAEKLFF
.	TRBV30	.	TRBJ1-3	TGTGCCTGGTCAGGGGAAGGAAACACCATATATTTT	CAWSGEGNTIYF
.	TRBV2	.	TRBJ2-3	TGTGCCAGCATAGGGCCTGCGGGAATGGCAGATACGCAGTATTTT	CASIGPAGMADTQYF
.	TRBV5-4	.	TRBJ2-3	TGTGCCAGCAGGCGAGGACTGGAGAACACAGATACGCAGTATTTT	CASRRGLENTDTQYF
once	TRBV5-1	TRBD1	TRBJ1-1	TGCGCCCGCAGCTTGGGGGGGACAGGGGTCGGCACTGAAGCTTTCTTT	CARSLGGTGVGTEAFF
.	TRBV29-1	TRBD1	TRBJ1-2	TGCAGCGTTGATAGACAGGGGGCTTCTAACTATGGCTACACCTTC	CSVDRQGASNYGYTF
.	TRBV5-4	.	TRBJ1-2	TGTGCCAGCAGCCCACCGACAGGAGGCGCTTATGGCTACACCTTC	CASSPPTGGAYGYTF
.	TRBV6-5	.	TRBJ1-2	TGTGCCAGCAGACAGGGTCCATATGGCTACACCTTC	CASRQGPYGYTF
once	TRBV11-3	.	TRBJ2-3	TGTGCCAGCAGCGGAGGGCCCGGCACAGATACGCAGTATTTT	CASSGGPGTDTQYF
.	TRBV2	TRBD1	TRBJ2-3	TGTGCCAGCAGCCTGGGGACAGCATCTAGCACAGATACGCAGTATTTT	CASSLGTASSTDTQYF
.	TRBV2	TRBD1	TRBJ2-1	TGTGCCAGCAGTGACTGGGACAGGGCCCACAATGAGCAGTTCTTC	CASSDWDRAHNEQFF
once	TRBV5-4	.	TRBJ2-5	TGTGCCAGCAGCATTGGAGGGGGGGGCGCCGGGGAGACCCAGTACTTC	CASSIGGGGAGETQYF
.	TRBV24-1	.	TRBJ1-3	TGTGCCACCAGTGATTTGTGCAGGACTGGAAACACCATATATTTT	CATSDLCRTGNTIYF
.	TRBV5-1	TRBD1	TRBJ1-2	TGCGCCAGCAGCCAGGACAGGGCCGGCTATGGCTACACCTTC	CASSQDRAGYGYTF
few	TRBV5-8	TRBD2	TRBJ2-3	TGTGCCAGCAGCTCATTACTAGCGGCCACAGATACGCAGTATTTT	CASSSLLAATDTQYF
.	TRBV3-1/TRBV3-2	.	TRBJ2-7	TGTGCCAGCGGCGAAACAGGGACGAGGGCCTACGAGCAGTACTTC	CASGETGTRAYEQYF
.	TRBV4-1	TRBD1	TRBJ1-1	TGCGCCAGCAGCCAGACAGGGGGCGTGGGAGCTTTCTTT	CASSQTGGVGAFF
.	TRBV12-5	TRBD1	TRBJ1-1	TGTGCTAGTGACTCACAGGGGCGGAACACTGAAGCTTTCTTT	CASDSQGRNTEAFF
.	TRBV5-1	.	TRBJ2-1	TGCGCCAGCAGCCCGGCAGGGGCGGGTGAGCAGTTCTTC	CASSPAGAGEQFF